A single sample is the source of the 10 T cell receptor beta chains below, sequenced in a study of blood T cell repertoires in COVID-19 (dated by TCRdb to 2019 to 2021). Library generation was performed with the immunoSEQ multiplex PCR assay. TCRdb retrieved this table from immuneACCESS and kept in-frame rearrangements only. Not all clones are present; in checked studies, unresolved V genes account for under half, and no reason is known for the remainder. A total of over 85,000 clones appear in this sample, 75% to 85% of them only once. 20% to 25% of the sample goes to the ten largest clones. The sequenced sample was peripheral blood. The receptor set was obtained from a man aged 55 to 70 with acute or convalescent COVID-19.

J is TRBJ1-5 and V is TRBV4-1, with D perhaps TRBD1 (5 bases). The length of the CDR3 is 17 residues. The V gene's germline CDR1 is MGHRA and CDR2 YSYEKL. Trimming took 0 bases from V and 6 from J, leaving 18 bases between them. The CDR3 spells CASSQEGGVGSVQPQHF. Written as DNA, the CDR3 is TGCGCCAGCAGCCAAGAGGGGGGGGTCGGGTCGGTTCAGCCCCAGCATTTT.

The chain couples TRBV5-1 to TRBJ1-5, with 7 bases lining up with TRBD1. In germline, CDR1 is SGHRS, CDR2 YFSETQ. V gave up 0 bases and J gave up 5 bases; unmatched junction bases: 5. There are 15 residues in the CDR3. CDR3 nucleotide sequence: TGCGCCAGCAGCTTGGGGACAGGAGCCTATCAGCCCCAGCATTTT. It codes for CASSLGTGAYQPQHF.

J is TRBJ1-3 and V is TRBV9, with a possible D match to TRBD1 (5 bases). V was cut by 3 bases and J by 0 bases, with 13 bases left in between. Germline V lookup: CDR1 SGDLS, CDR2 YYNGEE. The CDR3 consists of 16 residues. In nucleotides, the CDR3 is TGTGCCAGCAGCGCCGGCGGGACGGCCTCTGGAAACACCATATATTTT. It yields the protein CASSAGGTASGNTIYF.

The chain combines TRBV11-3 with TRBJ2-1, with 12 positions matching TRBD1. The CDR3 contains 14 residues. Per the germline V gene, CDR1 is SGHNT and CDR2 is YENEEA. With V trimmed by 5 bases and J by 10 bases, 6 bases remained unmatched. The CDR3, as DNA: TGTGCCAGCAGCCCGGGACAGGGGGCTCGGGAGCAGTTCTTC. Its translation is CASSPGQGAREQFF. Combining the CDR3 with reference TRBV11-3 and TRBJ2-1 gives the whole variable domain EAGVVQSPRYKIIEKKQPVAFWCNPISGHNTLYWYLQNLGQGPELLIRYENEEAVDDSQLPKDRFSAERLKGVDSTLKIQPAELGDSAVYLCASSPGQGAREQFFGPGTRLTVL.

This sequence joins TRBV7-3 and TRBJ2-3, with D perhaps being TRBD1 or TRBD2 (5 bases each). Germline lookup yields CDR1 SGHTA and CDR2 FQGTGA. V was shortened by 4 bases and J by 5 bases, with 16 bases between the two germline ends. CDR3 length: 15 amino acids. CDR3 coding DNA: TGTGCCAGCAGCTCAACAGGTACCGGAGGAGATACGCAGTATTTT. Translation: CASSSTGTGGDTQYF. Drawing the rest from reference TRBV7-3 and TRBJ2-3, the complete variable domain is GAGVSQTPSNKVTEKGKYVELRCDPISGHTALYWYRQSLGQGPEFLIYFQGTGAADDSGLPNDRFFAVRPEGSVSTLKIQRTERGDSAVYLCASSSTGTGGDTQYFGPGTRLTVL.

This clone was recorded a few times. V usage is TRBV28 and J usage is TRBJ2-1; 9 bases agree with TRBD2. The CDR3 is 15 amino acids. CDR1 is MDHEN and CDR2 is SYDVKM in the germline V gene. Losses at the gene ends were 8 bases for V and 2 bases for J; bases not matched to a gene: 7. Written as DNA, the CDR3 is TGTGCCAGCGCCGCAGCGGGGGGCCCCTACAATGAGCAGTTCTTC. Protein: CASAAAGGPYNEQFF.

CDR3 DNA: TGTGCCAGCAGCTTAGGGGCCCTGTCGCACACAGATACGCAGTATTTT. The encoded protein is CASSLGALSHTDTQYF. The genes are TRBV7-9 and TRBJ2-3; D call uncertain. Trimming removed 1 base from V and 2 bases from J, with 13 bases in between. The CDR3 extends over 16 amino acids. Germline-derived CDR1 and CDR2 are SEHNR and FQNEAQ (reference sequence). The full variable domain, its missing parts supplied by reference TRBV7-9 and TRBJ2-3, is DTGVSQNPRHKITKRGQNVTFRCDPISEHNRLYWYRQTLGQGPEFLTYFQNEAQLEKSRLLSDRFSAERPKGSFSTLEIQRTEQGDSAMYLCASSLGALSHTDTQYFGPGTRLTVL.

The chain employs TRBV27 and TRBJ2-1; maybe TRBD2 (7 bases). The CDR3 length is 15 residues. Germline V CDR1 and CDR2: MNHEY, SMNVEV (reference sequence). V was shortened by 6 bases and J by 0 bases, with 12 bases between the two germline ends. The DNA of the CDR3 is TGTGCCAGCAGATCCGGGGGGCACTCCTACAATGAGCAGTTCTTC. It encodes CASRSGGHSYNEQFF.

This clone was counted only a few times. V gene TRBV6-5 combines with J gene TRBJ1-3; D unclear. The CDR3 consists of 15 residues. Germline CDR1 is MNHEY and CDR2 is SVGAGI. The V gene lost 4 bases and the J gene lost 3 bases, with 13 bases spanning the gap. CDR3 coding DNA: TGTGCCAGCAGTTTTGCTCGGTCTTATGGAAACACCATATATTTT. This sequence encodes CASSFARSYGNTIYF.

J is TRBJ2-7 and V is TRBV7-2, with TRBD2 matching 7 bases. The CDR3 runs to 14 residues. V lost 5 bases, J lost 3 bases, and 7 bases stayed unmatched. The germline V gene encodes CDR1 SGHTA and CDR2 FQGNSA. The CDR3 reads CASSLLAGVYEQYF. CDR3 nucleotides: TGTGCCAGCAGCCTTCTCGCGGGGGTCTACGAGCAGTACTTC. The whole variable domain, filled in from reference TRBV7-2 and TRBJ2-7, reads GAGVSQSPSNKVTEKGKDVELRCDPISGHTALYWYRQSLGQGLEFLIYFQGNSAPDKSGLPSDRFSAERTGGSVSTLTIQRTQQEDSAVYLCASSLLAGVYEQYFGPGTRLTVT.